This T cell receptor beta chain is drawn from a study of blood T cell repertoires in COVID-19. Study-level background: Sources were T cells, B-cell-depleted T cells, or PBMCs; the material itself was cDNA or gDNA.

The repertoire was sequenced with immunoSEQ multiplex PCR; TCRdb's copy has only in-frame clones and lacks some. The data show around 150,000 clones, around 80% seen once. The clonotype comes from a man aged 50-60 years who had recovered from COVID-19. Specimen: PBMCs or T cells enriched from blood (not recorded which).

CDR3 nucleotides: TGTGCCAGCAGTGAAAGGGGGTCTAACTATGGCTACACCTTC. Residues: CASSERGSNYGYTF. This chain links TRBV2 with TRBJ1-2, with D tentatively TRBD1 (6 bases). Germline CDR1 reads SNHLY; CDR2 reads FYNNEI. V dropped 2 bases and J dropped 0 bases, with 7 bases sitting between them. The CDR3 extends over 14 amino acids.